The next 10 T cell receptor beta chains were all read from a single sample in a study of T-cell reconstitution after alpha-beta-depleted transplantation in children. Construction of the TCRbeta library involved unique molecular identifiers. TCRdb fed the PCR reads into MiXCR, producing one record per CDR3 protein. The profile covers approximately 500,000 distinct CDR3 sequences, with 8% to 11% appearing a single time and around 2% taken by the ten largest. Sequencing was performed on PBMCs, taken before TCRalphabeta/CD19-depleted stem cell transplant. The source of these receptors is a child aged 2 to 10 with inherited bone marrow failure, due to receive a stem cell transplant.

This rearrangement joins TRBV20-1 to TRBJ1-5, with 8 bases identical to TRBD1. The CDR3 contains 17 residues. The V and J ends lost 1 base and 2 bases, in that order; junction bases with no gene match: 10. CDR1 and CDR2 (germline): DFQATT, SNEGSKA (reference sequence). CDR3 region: CSARVWTGSLGNQPQHF. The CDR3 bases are TGCAGTGCTAGAGTTTGGACAGGGTCATTGGGCAATCAGCCCCAGCATTTT.

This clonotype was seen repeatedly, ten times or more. In DNA form, the CDR3 reads TGTGCCAGCAGAAGACTAGCGGGAAAAGAGACCCAGTACTTC. It translates to CASRRLAGKETQYF. V and J are TRBV7-2 and TRBJ2-5; 11 nucleotides line up with TRBD2. The CDR3 length is 14 residues. V shed 6 bases and J 3 bases; nucleotides not matched to a gene: 3. The germline gives CDR1 SGHTA, CDR2 FQGNSA. The variable domain in full, with the rest retrieved from reference TRBV7-2 and TRBJ2-5, is GAGVSQSPSNKVTEKGKDVELRCDPISGHTALYWYRQSLGQGLEFLIYFQGNSAPDKSGLPSDRFSAERTGGSVSTLTIQRTQQEDSAVYLCASRRLAGKETQYFGPGTRLLVL.

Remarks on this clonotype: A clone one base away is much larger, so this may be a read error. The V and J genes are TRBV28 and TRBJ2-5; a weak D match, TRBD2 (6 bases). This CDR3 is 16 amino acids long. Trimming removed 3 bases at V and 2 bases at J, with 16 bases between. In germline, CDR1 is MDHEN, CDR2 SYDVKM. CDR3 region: CASSFHPGVGQETQYF. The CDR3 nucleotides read TGTGCCAGCAGTTTTCACCCGGGAGTGGGGCAAGAGACCCAGTACTTC.

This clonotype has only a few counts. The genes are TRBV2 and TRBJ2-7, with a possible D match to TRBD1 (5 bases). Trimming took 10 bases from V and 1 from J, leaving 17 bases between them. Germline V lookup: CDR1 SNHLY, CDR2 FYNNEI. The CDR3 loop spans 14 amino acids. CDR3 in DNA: TGTGCCATCCCCAGGACAAGAAATTCCTACGAGCAGTACTTC. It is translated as CAIPRTRNSYEQYF.

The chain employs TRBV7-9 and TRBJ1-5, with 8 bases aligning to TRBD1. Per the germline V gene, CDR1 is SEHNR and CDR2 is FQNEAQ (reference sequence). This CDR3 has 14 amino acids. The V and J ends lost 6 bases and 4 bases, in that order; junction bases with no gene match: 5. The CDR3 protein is CASRGRGQNQPQHF. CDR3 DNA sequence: TGTGCCAGCAGAGGCAGGGGGCAGAATCAGCCCCAGCATTTT.

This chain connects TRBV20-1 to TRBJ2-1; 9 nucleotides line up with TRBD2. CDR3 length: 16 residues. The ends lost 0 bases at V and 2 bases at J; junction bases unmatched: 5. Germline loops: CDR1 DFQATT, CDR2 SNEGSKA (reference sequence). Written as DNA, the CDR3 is TGCAGTGCTAGAGAATGGGCGGGAGGGCCCTACAATGAGCAGTTCTTC. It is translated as CSAREWAGGPYNEQFF.

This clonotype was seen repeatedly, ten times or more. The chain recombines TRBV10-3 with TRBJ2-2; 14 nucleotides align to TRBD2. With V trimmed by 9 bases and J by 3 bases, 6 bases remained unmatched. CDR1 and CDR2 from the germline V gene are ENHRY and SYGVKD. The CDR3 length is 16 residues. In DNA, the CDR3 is TGTGCCATTGGGACTAGCGGGAGAGGGCACACCGGGGAGCTGTTTTTT. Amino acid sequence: CAIGTSGRGHTGELFF.

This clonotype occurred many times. The CDR3 DNA sequence: TGTGCCAGCAGTTTATGGGCAGGGGGCGACAATCAGCCCCAGCATTTT. This codes for CASSLWAGGDNQPQHF. The V call is TRBV28, the J call TRBJ1-5; 8 bases fit TRBD1. The germline CDR1 and CDR2 sequences are MDHEN and SYDVKM. V was pared by 0 bases and J by 3 bases, with 4 bases of the junction left unmatched. The CDR3 spans 16 residues.

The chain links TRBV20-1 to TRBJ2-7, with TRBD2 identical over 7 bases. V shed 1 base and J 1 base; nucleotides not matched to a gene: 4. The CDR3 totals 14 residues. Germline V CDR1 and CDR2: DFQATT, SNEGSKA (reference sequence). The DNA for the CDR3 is TGCAGTGCTAGAGTGGCGGGAGTATCCTACGAGCAGTACTTC. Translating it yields CSARVAGVSYEQYF.

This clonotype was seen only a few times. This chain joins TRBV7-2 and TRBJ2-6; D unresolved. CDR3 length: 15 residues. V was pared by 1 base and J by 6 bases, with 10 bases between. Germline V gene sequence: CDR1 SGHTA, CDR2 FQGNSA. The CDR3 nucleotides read TGTGCCAGCAGCTTAGTCCCCTTAGTGGCCAACGTCCTGACTTTC. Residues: CASSLVPLVANVLTF. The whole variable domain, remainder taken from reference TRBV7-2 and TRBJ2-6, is GAGVSQSPSNKVTEKGKDVELRCDPISGHTALYWYRQSLGQGLEFLIYFQGNSAPDKSGLPSDRFSAERTGGSVSTLTIQRTQQEDSAVYLCASSLVPLVANVLTFGAGSRLTVL.